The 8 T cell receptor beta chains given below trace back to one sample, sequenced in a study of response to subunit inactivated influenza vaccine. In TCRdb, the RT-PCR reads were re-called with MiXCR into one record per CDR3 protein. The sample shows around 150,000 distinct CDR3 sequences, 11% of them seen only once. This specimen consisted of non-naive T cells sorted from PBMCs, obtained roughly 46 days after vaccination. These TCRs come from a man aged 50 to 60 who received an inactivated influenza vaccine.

As DNA, the CDR3 is TGTGCCTCCTGCCAAGTGTTGACTAGCGGGGGGGGTTACAATGAGCAGTTCTTC. Translation: CASCQVLTSGGGYNEQFF. The V and J genes are TRBV3-1 and TRBJ2-1; 14 bases are shared with TRBD2. The germline V gene encodes CDR1 LGHDT and CDR2 YNNKEL (reference sequence). The trim removed 11 bases at V and 4 bases at J, leaving 16 bases unmatched. The CDR3 extends over 18 amino acids.

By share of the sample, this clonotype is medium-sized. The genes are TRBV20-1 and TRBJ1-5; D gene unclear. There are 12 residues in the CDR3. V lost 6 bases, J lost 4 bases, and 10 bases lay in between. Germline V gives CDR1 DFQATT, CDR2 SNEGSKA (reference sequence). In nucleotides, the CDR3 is TGCAGTGCCTCCCGGCTTAATCAGCCCCAGCATTTT. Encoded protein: CSASRLNQPQHF.

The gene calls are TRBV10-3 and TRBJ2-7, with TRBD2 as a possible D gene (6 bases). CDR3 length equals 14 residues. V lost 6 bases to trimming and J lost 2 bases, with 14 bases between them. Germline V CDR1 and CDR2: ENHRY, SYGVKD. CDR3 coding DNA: TGTGCCATCAGGCCCCACGGGGGTACCTACGAGCAGTACTTC. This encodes CAIRPHGGTYEQYF.

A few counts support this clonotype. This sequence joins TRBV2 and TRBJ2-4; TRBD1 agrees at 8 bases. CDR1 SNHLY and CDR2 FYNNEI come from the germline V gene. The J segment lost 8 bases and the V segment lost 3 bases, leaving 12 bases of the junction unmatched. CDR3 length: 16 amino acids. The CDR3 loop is CASSERTGWFIDIQYF. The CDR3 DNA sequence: TGTGCCAGCAGTGAGAGGACAGGGTGGTTTATAGACATTCAGTACTTC.

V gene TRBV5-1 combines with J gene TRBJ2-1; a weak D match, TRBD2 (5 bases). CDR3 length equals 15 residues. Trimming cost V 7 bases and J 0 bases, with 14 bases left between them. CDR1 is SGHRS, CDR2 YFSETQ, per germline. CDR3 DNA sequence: TGCGCCAGCGGCCCAACTGGGAGCTCCTACAATGAGCAGTTCTTC. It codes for CASGPTGSSYNEQFF.

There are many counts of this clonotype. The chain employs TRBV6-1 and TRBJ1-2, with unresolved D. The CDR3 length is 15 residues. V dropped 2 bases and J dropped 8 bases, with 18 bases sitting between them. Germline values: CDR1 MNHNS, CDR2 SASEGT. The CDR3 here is CASSEFQDRARGYTF. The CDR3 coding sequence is TGTGCCAGCAGTGAATTCCAGGACCGAGCCAGAGGCTACACCTTC.

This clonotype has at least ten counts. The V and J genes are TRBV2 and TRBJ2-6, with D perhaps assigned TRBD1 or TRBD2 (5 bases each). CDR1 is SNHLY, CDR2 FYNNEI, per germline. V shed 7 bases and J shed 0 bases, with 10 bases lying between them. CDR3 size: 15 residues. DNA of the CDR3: TGTGCCAGCAAGCTGGGACCCTCTGGGGCCAACGTCCTGACTTTC. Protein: CASKLGPSGANVLTF.

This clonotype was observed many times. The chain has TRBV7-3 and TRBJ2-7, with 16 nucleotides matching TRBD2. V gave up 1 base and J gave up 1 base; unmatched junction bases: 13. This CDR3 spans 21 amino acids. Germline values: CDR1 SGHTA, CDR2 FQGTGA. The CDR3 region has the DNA TGTGCCAGCAGCTTAAGAGGAGTGGGGACTAGCGGGAGGGCAAGTTCCTACGAGCAGTACTTC. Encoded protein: CASSLRGVGTSGRASSYEQYF.